The text below deals with one TCR beta chain. Antigen unknown. Expressed TCRB transcripts were sequenced after all isolated RNA was converted to cDNA. Repertoires were generated with immunoSEQ multiplex PCR, while TCRdb's copy carries only in-frame clones and drops some. The data show a few hundred thousand clones, with less than 30% seen just once and around 0.011% held by the top ten. This record belongs to a study of beta chain features in type 1 diabetes. Study outcomes and limitations: The question left open here concerned HLA type influencing TCRB rearrangement. Moderate yet significant TCRB CDR3 shortening was seen in Type 1 diabetes patients in all four CD4+ subsets.

Purity exceeded 95% in all sorted populations. The CDR3 loop spans 15 amino acids. Trimming took off 1 base at V and 0 bases at J, with 7 bases between the two ends. The V gene's germline CDR1 is MGHRA and CDR2 YSYEKL. The material sequenced was naive CD4+ T cells from blood. This receptor was identified in a woman in her twenties or thirties with type 1 diabetes. The V gene is TRBV4-1, the J gene TRBJ2-4; D is unclear. CDR3 amino acids: CASSQVVLAKNIQYF. CDR3 nucleotide sequence: TGCGCCAGCAGCCAAGTTGTTCTAGCCAAAAACATTCAGTACTTC.